This T cell receptor beta chain was identified during a study of early T cells in non-severe SARS-CoV-2 infection. About the research overall: It was bulk RNA from unsorted whole blood that was sequenced, and the chains were unpaired.

Researchers tagged individual cDNA molecules with unique molecular identifiers. Each CDR3 protein is one row after TCRdb ran MiXCR on the 5' RACE reads. Of 65,000 to 75,000 distinct CDR3 sequences listed, around 14% were seen once; the top ten hold over 4%. This clonotype was found a few times. The antigen is undetermined. Findings and caveats of the study: VDJdb matching favored anti-spike CD8 responses, missing private and CD4 specificities.

The CDR3 has 16 amino acids. This clonotype was obtained from an adult who was a healthcare worker with PCR-confirmed SARS-CoV-2 infection or an uninfected control (not recorded which). Sequencing was performed on whole blood. The chain recombines TRBV12-2 with TRBJ2-5; the listed D gene, TRBD1, was not tested against the DNA. TRBV12-2 is shown as a pseudogene. The CDR3 region is CASRRPSRGEMETQYF. The CDR3 region has the DNA TGTGCAAGTCGCCGTCCCTCGAGGGGGGAGATGGAGACCCAGTACTTC.